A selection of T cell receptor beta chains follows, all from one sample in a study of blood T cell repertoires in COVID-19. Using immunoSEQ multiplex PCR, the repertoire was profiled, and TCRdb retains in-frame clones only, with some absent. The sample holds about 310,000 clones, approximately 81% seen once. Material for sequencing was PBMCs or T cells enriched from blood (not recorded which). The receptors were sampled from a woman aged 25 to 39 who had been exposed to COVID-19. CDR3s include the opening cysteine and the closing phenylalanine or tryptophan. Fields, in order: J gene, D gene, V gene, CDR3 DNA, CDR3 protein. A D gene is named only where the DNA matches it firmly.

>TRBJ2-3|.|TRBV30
TGTGCCTGGAGTGTACGACGGGCAGATACGCAGTATTTT
CAWSVRRADTQYF
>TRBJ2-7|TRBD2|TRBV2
TGTGCCAGCACCTTAGCGGGCAGCTCCTACGAGCAGTACTTC
CASTLAGSSYEQYF
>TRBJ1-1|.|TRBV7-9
TGTGCCAGCAGCCTAGTCCTACGCACTGAAGCTTTCTTT
CASSLVLRTEAFF
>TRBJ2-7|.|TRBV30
TGTGCCTGGAAGGACACAGGGCGGACGGTCGAGCAGTACTTC
CAWKDTGRTVEQYF
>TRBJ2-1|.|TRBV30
TGTGCCTGGAGAGCCCGCAATGAGCAGTTCTTC
CAWRARNEQFF
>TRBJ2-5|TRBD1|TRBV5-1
TGCGCCAGCAGATCAACAGGGGCCCAAGAGACCCAGTACTTC
CASRSTGAQETQYF
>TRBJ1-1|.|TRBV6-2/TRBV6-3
TGTGCCAGCAGTGCCACGAAGCCGATGAACACTGAAGCTTTCTTT
CASSATKPMNTEAFF
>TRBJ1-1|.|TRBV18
TGTGCCAGCTCACCAGGGACCGGGACACCGAACACTGAAGCTTTCTTT
CASSPGTGTPNTEAFF
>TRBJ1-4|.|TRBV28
TGTGCCAGCAGACCCCTTGTGGAGTCCGAATCCTTAATGCAACTGTTTTTT
CASRPLVESESLMQLFF
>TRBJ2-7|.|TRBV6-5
TGTGCCAGCAGTTACTCGAGGGGACACGGATACGAGCAGTACTTC
CASSYSRGHGYEQYF